This TCR beta chain is from a study of T cells of healthy individuals. This clonotype was detected only a few times. CDR3 size: 16 residues. Germline assignment: CDR1 KGHDR and CDR2 SFDVKD. The V and J ends lost 3 bases and 8 bases, in that order; junction bases with no gene match: 9. A single record per CDR3 protein comes from TCRdb applying MiXCR to the 5' RACE reads. The table has around 100,000 distinct CDR3 sequences, approximately 16% seen once. This TCR was recovered from a human donor in good health. V and J are TRBV24-1 and TRBJ2-1; 10 bases map to TRBD2. For the CDR3, the DNA is TGTGCCACCAGTGATCGGTCTAGCGGGAGTCGGGATGAGCAGTTCTTC. Amino acid sequence: CATSDRSSGSRDEQFF.